The T cell receptor (beta chain) described here comes from a study of beta chain features in type 1 diabetes. The whole isolated RNA underwent reverse transcription, so sequencing captured expressed TCRB transcripts. TCRdb's table, derived via immunoSEQ multiplex PCR, lists solely in-frame clones and lacks some. The repertoire holds hundreds of thousands of clones, roughly 13% seen once, with 0.015% to 0.02% in the top ten. Study-wide results and limits: HLA effects on TCRB rearrangement stayed unresolved here. Type 1 diabetes patients had TCRB CDR3s that were shorter (moderately but significantly so) in all four CD4+ subsets.

A note on this clone: Its antigen is as yet unknown.

CDR1 is SEHNR and CDR2 is FQNEAQ in the germline V gene (reference sequence). The CDR3 extends over 15 amino acids. V lost 7 bases and J lost 7; bases outside the gene matches: 9. Material: naive CD4+ T cells from blood. The chain has TRBV7-9 and TRBJ2-1, with 11 nucleotides matching TRBD2. The clonotype was recovered from a man aged 25-45 years with type 1 diabetes. As DNA, the CDR3 is TGTGCCAGCATCCATACTAGCGGGAGTCAAAATGAGCAGTTCTTC. It specifies CASIHTSGSQNEQFF.